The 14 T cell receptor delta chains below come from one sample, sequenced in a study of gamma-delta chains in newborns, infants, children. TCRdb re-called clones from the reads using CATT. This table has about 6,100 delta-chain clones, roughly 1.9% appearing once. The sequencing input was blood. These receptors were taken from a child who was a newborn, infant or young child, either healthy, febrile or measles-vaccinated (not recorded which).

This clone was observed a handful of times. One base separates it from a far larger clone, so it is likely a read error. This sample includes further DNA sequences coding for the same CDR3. The CDR3 sequence is CACDTVLGDSSSWDTRQMFF. Written as DNA, the CDR3 is TGTGCCTGTGACACCGTACTGGGGGATTCGAGCTCCTGGGACACCCGGCAGATGTTTTTC. The V gene is TRDV2, the J gene TRDJ3; 10 positions agree with TRDD3. CDR3 length: 20 amino acids. In germline, CDR1 is GEAIGNYY, CDR2 EKD.

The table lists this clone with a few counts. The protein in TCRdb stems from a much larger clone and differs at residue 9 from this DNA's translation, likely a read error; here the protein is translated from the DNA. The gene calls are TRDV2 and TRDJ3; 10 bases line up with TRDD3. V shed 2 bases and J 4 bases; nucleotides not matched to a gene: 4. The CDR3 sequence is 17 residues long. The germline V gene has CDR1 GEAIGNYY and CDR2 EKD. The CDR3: CACDILGDVWDTRQMFF. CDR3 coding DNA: TGTGCCTGTGACATACTGGGGGATGTTTGGGACACCCGACAGATGTTTTTC.

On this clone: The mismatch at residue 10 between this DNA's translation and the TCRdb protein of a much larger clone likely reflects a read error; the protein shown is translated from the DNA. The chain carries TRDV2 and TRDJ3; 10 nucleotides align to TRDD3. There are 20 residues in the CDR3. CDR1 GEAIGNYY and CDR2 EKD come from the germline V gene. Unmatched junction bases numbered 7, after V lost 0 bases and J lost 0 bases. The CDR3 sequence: CACDTLLGDGSSWDTRQMFF. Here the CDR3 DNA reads TGTGCCTGTGACACCTTACTGGGGGATGGGAGCTCCTGGGACACCCGACAGATGTTTTTC.

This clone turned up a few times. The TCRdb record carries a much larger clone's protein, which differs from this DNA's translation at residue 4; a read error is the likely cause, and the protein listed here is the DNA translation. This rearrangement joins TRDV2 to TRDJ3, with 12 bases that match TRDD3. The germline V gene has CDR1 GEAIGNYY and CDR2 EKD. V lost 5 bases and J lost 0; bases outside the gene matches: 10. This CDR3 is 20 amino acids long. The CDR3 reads CACGKVLGDTSSWDTRQMFF. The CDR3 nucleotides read TGTGCCTGTGGCAAAGTACTGGGGGATACCAGCTCCTGGGACACCCGACAGATGTTTTTC.

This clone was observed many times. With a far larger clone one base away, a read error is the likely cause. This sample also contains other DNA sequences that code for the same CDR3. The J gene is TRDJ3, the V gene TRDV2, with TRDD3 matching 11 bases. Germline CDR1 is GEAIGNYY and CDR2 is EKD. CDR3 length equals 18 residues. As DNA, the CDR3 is TGTGCCTGCGACAGTACTGGGGGATACTCCTGGGACACCCGACAGATGTTTTTC. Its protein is CACDSTGGYSWDTRQMFF.

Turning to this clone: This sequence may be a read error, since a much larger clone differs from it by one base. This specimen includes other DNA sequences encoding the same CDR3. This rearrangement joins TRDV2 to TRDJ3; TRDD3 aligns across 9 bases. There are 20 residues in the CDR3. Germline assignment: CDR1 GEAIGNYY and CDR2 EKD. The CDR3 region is CACDTLGIRSSSWDTRQMFF. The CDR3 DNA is TGTGCTTGTGACACCTTGGGGATACGTTCTAGCTCCTGGGACACCCGACAGATGTTTTTC.

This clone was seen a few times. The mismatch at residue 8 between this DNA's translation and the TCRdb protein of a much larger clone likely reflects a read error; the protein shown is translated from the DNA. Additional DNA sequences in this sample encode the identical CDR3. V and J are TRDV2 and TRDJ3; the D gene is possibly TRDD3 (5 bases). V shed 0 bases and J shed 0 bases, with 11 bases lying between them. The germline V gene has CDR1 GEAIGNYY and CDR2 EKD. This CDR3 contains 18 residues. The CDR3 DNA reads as TGTGCCTGTGACACCGGGGGGTCCAGCTCCTGGGACACCCGACAGATGTTTTTC. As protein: CACDTGGSSSWDTRQMFF.

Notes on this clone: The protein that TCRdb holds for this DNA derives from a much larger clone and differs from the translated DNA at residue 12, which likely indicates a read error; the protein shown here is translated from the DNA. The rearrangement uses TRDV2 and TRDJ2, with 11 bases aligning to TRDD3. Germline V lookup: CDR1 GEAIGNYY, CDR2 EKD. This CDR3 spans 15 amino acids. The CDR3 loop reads CACDNWGILTAHLFF. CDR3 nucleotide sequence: TGTGCCTGTGACAACTGGGGGATATTGACAGCACACCTCTTCTTT.

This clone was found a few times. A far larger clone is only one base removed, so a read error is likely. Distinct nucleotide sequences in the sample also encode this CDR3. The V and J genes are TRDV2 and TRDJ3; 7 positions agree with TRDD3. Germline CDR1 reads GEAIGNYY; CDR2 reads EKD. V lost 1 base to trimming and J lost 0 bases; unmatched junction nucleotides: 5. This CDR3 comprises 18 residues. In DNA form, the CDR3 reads TGTGCCTGTGACACTGGAGGATACGCCTCCTGGGACACCCGACAGATGTTTTTC. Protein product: CACDTGGYASWDTRQMFF.

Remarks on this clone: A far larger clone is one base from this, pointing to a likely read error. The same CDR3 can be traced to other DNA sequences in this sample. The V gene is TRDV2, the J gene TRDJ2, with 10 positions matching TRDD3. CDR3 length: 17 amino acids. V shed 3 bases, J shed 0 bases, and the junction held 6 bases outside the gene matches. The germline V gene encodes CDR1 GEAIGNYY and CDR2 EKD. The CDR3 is CACDLAGGYALTAQLFF. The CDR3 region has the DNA TGTGCCTGTGACCTTGCTGGGGGATATGCTTTGACAGCACAACTCTTCTTT.

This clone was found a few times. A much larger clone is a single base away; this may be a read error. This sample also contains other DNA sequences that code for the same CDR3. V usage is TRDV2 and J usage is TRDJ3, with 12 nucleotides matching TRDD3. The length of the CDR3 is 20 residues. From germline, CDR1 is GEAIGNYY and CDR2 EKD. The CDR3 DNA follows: TGTGCCTGTGACGTCGTACTGGGGGATACAAGCTCCTGGGACACCCGCCAGATGTTTTTC. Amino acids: CACDVVLGDTSSWDTRQMFF.

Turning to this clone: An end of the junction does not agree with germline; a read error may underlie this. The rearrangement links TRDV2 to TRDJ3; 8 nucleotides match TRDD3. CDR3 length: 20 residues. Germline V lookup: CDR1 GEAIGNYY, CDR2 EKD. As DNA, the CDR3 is TGTGCCTGTGACATACTGGGGGCCAATCTCGACTCCTGGGACACCCGCCAGATGTTTTTC. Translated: CACDILGANLDSWDTRQMFF.

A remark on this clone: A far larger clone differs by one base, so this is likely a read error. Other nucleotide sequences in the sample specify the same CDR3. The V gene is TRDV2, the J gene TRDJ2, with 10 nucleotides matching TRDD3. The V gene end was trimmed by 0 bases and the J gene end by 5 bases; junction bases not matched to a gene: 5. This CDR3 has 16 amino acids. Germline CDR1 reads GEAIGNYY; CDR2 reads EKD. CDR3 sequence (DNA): TGTGCCTGTGACACCCTATTGGGGGATACTACAGCACAACTCTTCTTT. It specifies CACDTLLGDTTAQLFF.

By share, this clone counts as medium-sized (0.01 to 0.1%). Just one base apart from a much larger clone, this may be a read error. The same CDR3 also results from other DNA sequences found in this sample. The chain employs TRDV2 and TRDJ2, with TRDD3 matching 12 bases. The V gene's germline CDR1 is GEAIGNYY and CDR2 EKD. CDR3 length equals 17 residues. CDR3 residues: CACDNILGDTLTAQLFF. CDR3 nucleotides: TGTGCCTGTGACAATATACTGGGGGATACTTTGACCGCACAACTCTTCTTT.